The 22 T cell receptor beta chains listed next were all sequenced from one sample in a study of blood T cell repertoires in COVID-19 (dated by TCRdb to 2019 to 2021). Libraries were prepared through the immunoSEQ multiplex PCR assay. This immuneACCESS table, as held by TCRdb, lists in-frame sequences with V and J called but not all clones. Of the missing ones, under half trace to an unresolved V gene in checked studies; the others have no known cause. Within this sample are around 20,000 clones, with roughly four fifths of them counted one time only. The ten largest clones represent roughly 5.5% of the sample. The sequenced sample consisted of peripheral blood. Every receptor here comes from a human donor in a cohort sampled during active COVID-19.

V is TRBV18 and J is TRBJ2-3; D gene unclear. With 3 bases removed from V and 2 bases from J, the gap between germline ends came to 12 bases. Germline CDR1 is KGHSH and CDR2 is LQKENI. The CDR3 is 15 amino acids. The CDR3 here is CASSPPSGNTDTQYF. Written as DNA, the CDR3 is TGTGCCAGCTCACCCCCTAGTGGAAACACAGATACGCAGTATTTT.

The chain carries TRBV28 and TRBJ1-2; TRBD1 is a possible D gene (5 bases). V gave up 1 base and J gave up 8 bases, with 11 bases separating them. This CDR3 contains 13 residues. CDR1 and CDR2 (germline): MDHEN, SYDVKM. The CDR3 region has the DNA TGTGCCAGCAGTTTATTTCCAGGGAAGGGCTACACCTTC. Translated: CASSLFPGKGYTF.

The rearrangement joins TRBV3-1 (or the pseudogene TRBV3-2) to TRBJ2-7, with no clear D. CDR1 LGHDT and CDR2 YNNKEL come from the germline V gene (reference sequence). V was trimmed by 3 bases and J by 3 bases, leaving 6 bases between them. This CDR3 region has 12 residues. The CDR3 sequence is CASSQPGYEQYF. The CDR3 DNA is TGTGCCAGCAGCCAGCCGGGCTACGAGCAGTACTTC.

The CDR3 DNA reads as TGCAGCGTCGGTTCCGGGACAGAACTTAATGAGCAGTTCTTC. Encoded protein: CSVGSGTELNEQFF. The J gene is TRBJ2-1, the V gene TRBV29-1; 7 nucleotides line up with TRBD1. Germline CDR1 and CDR2: SQVTM and ANQGSEA. This CDR3 region has 14 residues. Trimming took 6 bases from V and 7 from J; bases not matched to a gene: 12.

The chain couples TRBV12-3 or TRBV12-4 to TRBJ1-1, with 7 bases lining up with TRBD1. The CDR3 has 13 amino acids. Trimming cost V 5 bases and J 5 bases; bases outside gene matches: 5. CDR3 nucleotide sequence: TGTGCCAGCAGTATCCGACAGGGTACTGAAGCTTTCTTT. Translation: CASSIRQGTEAFF.

In this sample, this clone turned up once. The chain couples TRBV19 to TRBJ2-1, with 8 bases fitting TRBD2. J was trimmed by 6 bases and V by 4 bases; bases with no gene match: 11. The CDR3 has 16 amino acids. Germline loops: CDR1 LNHDA, CDR2 SQIVND (reference sequence). The CDR3 is CASSKGEWTSSNEQFF. CDR3 in DNA: TGTGCCAGTAGTAAAGGAGAGTGGACTAGCAGCAATGAGCAGTTCTTC.

The CDR3: CASSQDRGRETDTQYF. The CDR3 DNA reads TGCGCCAGCAGCCAAGATCGAGGCAGGGAAACAGATACGCAGTATTTT. The chain has TRBV4-3 and TRBJ2-3; tentatively, D is TRBD1 (5 bases). CDR1 is LGHNA, CDR2 YSLEER, per germline. Trimming removed 0 bases from V and 3 bases from J, with 13 bases in between. This CDR3 spans 16 amino acids.

The chain has TRBV10-3 and TRBJ2-5; perhaps TRBD1 as D (6 bases). Germline V CDR1 and CDR2: ENHRY, SYGVKD. CDR3 length: 15 residues. The V end was cut by 0 bases, the J end by 2 bases, with 10 bases between. CDR3 protein: CAISESGQIQETQYF. CDR3 bases: TGTGCCATCAGTGAGTCAGGACAGATTCAAGAGACCCAGTACTTC.

The gene calls are TRBV6-5 and TRBJ2-3; 7 nucleotides align to TRBD2. This CDR3 region has 14 residues. Germline CDR1 and CDR2: MNHEY and SVGAGI. Losses at the gene ends were 7 bases for V and 2 bases for J; bases not matched to a gene: 6. The CDR3 region has the DNA TGTGCCAGCAAACGGGCGGGGGTCACAGATACGCAGTATTTT. It specifies CASKRAGVTDTQYF.

The chain couples TRBV3-1 (or the pseudogene TRBV3-2) to TRBJ2-1; 9 bases are shared with TRBD2. The CDR3 is 15 amino acids. The J segment lost 4 bases and the V segment lost 2 bases, leaving 3 bases of the junction unmatched. Germline values: CDR1 LGHDT, CDR2 YNNKEL (reference sequence). CDR3 sequence (DNA): TGTGCCAGCAGCCAACGCGGGAGGGGGTACAATGAGCAGTTCTTC. Residues: CASSQRGRGYNEQFF.

This sequence joins TRBV28 and TRBJ2-7; TRBD2 agrees at 13 bases. Per germline, CDR1 MDHEN and CDR2 SYDVKM. The J segment lost 2 bases and the V segment lost 4 bases, leaving 11 bases of the junction unmatched. There are 18 residues in the CDR3. The CDR3 loop reads CASSSPGLAGRFAYEQYF. CDR3 nucleotide sequence: TGTGCCAGCAGTTCGCCGGGACTAGCGGGAAGGTTCGCCTACGAGCAGTACTTC.

The V gene is TRBV6-1, the J gene TRBJ2-1; D ambiguous. The germline V gene encodes CDR1 MNHNS and CDR2 SASEGT. The V end was cut by 0 bases, the J end by 4 bases, with 10 bases between. The CDR3 runs 15 residues. CDR3: CASSEAEYGYNEQFF. The DNA of the CDR3 is TGTGCCAGCAGTGAAGCGGAGTACGGGTACAATGAGCAGTTCTTC.

The rearrangement links TRBV7-8 to TRBJ2-3, with 8 bases fitting TRBD1. The CDR3 sequence is 17 residues long. With 5 bases clipped from V and 2 bases from J, the junction kept 12 bases outside the gene matches. CDR1 is SGHVS and CDR2 is FQNEAQ in the germline V gene. CDR3 amino acids: CASSPIRQGKHTDTQYF. The CDR3 nucleotides are TGTGCCAGCAGCCCTATACGACAGGGGAAACACACAGATACGCAGTATTTT.

The J gene is TRBJ2-1, the V gene TRBV6-1; D is undetermined. The V gene lost 0 bases and the J gene lost 9 bases, with 9 bases spanning the gap. The CDR3 totals 13 residues. Germline CDR1 is MNHNS and CDR2 is SASEGT. The CDR3 DNA follows: TGTGCCAGCAGTGAAGCTGCGAAAACTGAGCAGTTCTTC. This sequence encodes CASSEAAKTEQFF.

The rearrangement links TRBV12-3 or TRBV12-4 to TRBJ2-7; D uncertain. The V end lost 2 bases, the J end lost 3 bases, and 8 bases lay between the germline ends. The CDR3 sequence is 13 residues long. The CDR3 region is CASSLRHLYEQYF. CDR3 DNA: TGTGCCAGCAGTTTACGACACCTCTACGAGCAGTACTTC.

This chain links TRBV2 with TRBJ1-1, with D unresolved. V dropped 3 bases and J dropped 1 base, with 9 bases sitting between them. The CDR3 loop spans 14 amino acids. CDR1 and CDR2 (germline): SNHLY, FYNNEI. The CDR3 nucleotides read TGTGCCAGCAGTGAGTATAGGAGGAACACTGAAGCTTTCTTT. This codes for CASSEYRRNTEAFF.

This chain joins TRBV5-6 and TRBJ2-5; D might be TRBD2 (6 bases). The CDR3 length is 14 residues. From germline, CDR1 is SGHDT and CDR2 YYEEEE. The germline V and J ends were trimmed by 1 base and 2 bases, with 9 bases remaining between them. The CDR3 protein is CASSLPRGQETQYF. The CDR3 DNA reads TGTGCCAGCAGCTTGCCCCGGGGGCAAGAGACCCAGTACTTC. Using reference TRBV5-6 and TRBJ2-5 for the parts outside the CDR3, the full variable domain is DAGVTQSPTHLIKTRGQQVTLRCSPKSGHDTVSWYQQALGQGPQFIFQYYEEEERQRGNFPDRFSGHQFPNYSSELNVNALLLGDSALYLCASSLPRGQETQYFGPGTRLLVL.

The chain combines TRBV27 with TRBJ1-4, with 9 bases fitting TRBD1. The CDR3 sequence is 19 residues long. With 6 bases clipped from V and 8 bases from J, the junction kept 22 bases outside the gene matches. Germline-derived CDR1 and CDR2 are MNHEY and SMNVEV (reference sequence). The CDR3 DNA reads TGTGCCAGCAGCCCCATACCCCCCGGACAGGGGTCGTATGGGGAAAAACTGTTTTTT. This codes for CASSPIPPGQGSYGEKLFF.

This clone counts as medium-sized (0.01 to 0.1%). The chain has TRBV6-4 and TRBJ2-1, with D possibly being TRBD1 (7 bases). Germline V gives CDR1 MRHNA, CDR2 SNTAGT. This CDR3 is 14 amino acids long. Trimming removed 5 bases from V and 5 bases from J, with 13 bases in between. The CDR3 region is CASSQQGGNNEQFF. The DNA of the CDR3 is TGTGCCAGCAGTCAGCAGGGGGGAAACAATGAGCAGTTCTTC.

The genes are TRBV11-2 and TRBJ2-1, with 10 bases lining up with TRBD2. J lost 9 bases, V lost 1 base, and 12 bases had no gene match. Germline V CDR1 and CDR2: SGHAT, FQNNGV. The CDR3 is made up of 17 amino acids. The CDR3 loop is CASSLVTRSGRIGEQFF. Written as DNA, the CDR3 is TGTGCCAGCAGCTTAGTTACACGTAGCGGGAGGATCGGTGAGCAGTTCTTC.

This chain links TRBV6-1 with TRBJ1-4; the D gene is possibly TRBD1 (5 bases). This CDR3 has 15 residues. CDR1 is MNHNS and CDR2 is SASEGT in the germline V gene. V was shortened by 2 bases and J by 4 bases, with 11 bases between the two germline ends. The CDR3 DNA is TGTGCCAGCAGTGAACAGGCAGGGTTTAATGAAAAACTGTTTTTT. Translating gives CASSEQAGFNEKLFF.

This clone was seen only a few times. V and J are TRBV18 and TRBJ2-2; 9 nucleotides agree with TRBD1. Trimming cost V 0 bases and J 7 bases; bases outside gene matches: 9. Germline V CDR1 and CDR2: KGHSH, LQKENI. CDR3 length: 17 residues. The chain's CDR3 is CASSPPSSGTGSGELFF. The CDR3 DNA sequence: TGTGCCAGCTCACCACCTTCCTCCGGGACAGGGAGCGGGGAGCTGTTTTTT.